One sample yielded the 25 T cell receptor beta chains listed below, sequenced in a study of blood T cell repertoires in COVID-19 (dated by TCRdb to 2020 to 2022). Libraries came from the immunoSEQ multiplex PCR assay. TCRdb re-hosts the immuneACCESS table, in-frame sequences only. Its copies lack some clones; in the studies checked, an unresolved V gene accounts for under half of them, and the cause for the rest is not known. The sample table lists 52,000 or so clones, 87% of them with a count of one. The top ten clones comprise roughly 3.7% of the sample. The source material was peripheral blood. The origin of the receptors is a man aged 35-49 years with COVID-19, enrolled during active disease.

This clone turned up a few times. This chain uses TRBV7-2 with TRBJ1-1; TRBD1 matches 7 bases. The J segment lost 0 bases and the V segment lost 8 bases, leaving 9 bases of the junction unmatched. Germline V CDR1 and CDR2: SGHTA, FQGNSA. The CDR3 contains 15 residues. This CDR3 reads CASRPGQSMNTEAFF. CDR3 bases: TGTGCCAGCCGACCGGGACAGAGTATGAACACTGAAGCTTTCTTT.

This chain connects TRBV7-9 to TRBJ2-4, with D perhaps TRBD1 (6 bases). There are 18 residues in the CDR3. V was pared by 2 bases and J by 0 bases, with 17 bases between. Germline CDR1 SEHNR, CDR2 FQNEAQ (reference sequence). The DNA for the CDR3 is TGTGCCAGCAGCTTAACCCCGACAGGAAATATAGCCAAAAACATTCAGTACTTC. Translating gives CASSLTPTGNIAKNIQYF.

The chain is built from TRBV18 and TRBJ2-1; 8 nucleotides line up with TRBD1. Germline V lookup: CDR1 KGHSH, CDR2 LQKENI. V lost 0 bases and J lost 7; bases outside the gene matches: 5. This CDR3 has 15 residues. CDR3 sequence reads: CASSPPTGQGNEQFF. CDR3 DNA sequence: TGTGCCAGCTCACCACCGACAGGACAGGGTAATGAGCAGTTCTTC. The variable domain in full, completed from reference TRBV18 and TRBJ2-1, reads NAGVMQNPRHLVRRRGQEARLRCSPMKGHSHVYWYRQLPEEGLKFMVYLQKENIIDESGMPKERFSAEFPKEGPSILRIQQVVRGDSAAYFCASSPPTGQGNEQFFGPGTRLTVL.

The V call is TRBV2, the J call TRBJ2-5; a weak D match, TRBD2 (5 bases). V gave up 6 bases and J gave up 3 bases, with 11 bases separating them. CDR1 is SNHLY and CDR2 is FYNNEI in the germline V gene. The CDR3 runs to 13 residues. This CDR3 is CASSTTREETQYF. The CDR3 DNA follows: TGTGCCAGCAGCACCACGCGGGAAGAGACCCAGTACTTC.

The chain employs TRBV27 and TRBJ1-5, with TRBD1 matching 11 bases. The CDR3 is made up of 18 amino acids. V dropped 5 bases and J dropped 6; count of bases not matched to a gene: 15. Germline lookup yields CDR1 MNHEY and CDR2 SMNVEV (reference sequence). The CDR3 coding sequence is TGTGCCAGCAGTCCGTCGACTGGACAGGGGGCCTCTAGTCAGCCCCAGCATTTT. Translation gives CASSPSTGQGASSQPQHF.

The V call is TRBV5-1, the J call TRBJ2-2; 9 positions match TRBD1. CDR1 SGHRS and CDR2 YFSETQ come from the germline V gene. Unmatched junction bases numbered 3, after V lost 4 bases and J lost 2 bases. This CDR3 has 15 amino acids. The CDR3: CASSADRGNTGELFF. The CDR3 bases are TGCGCCAGCAGCGCGGACAGGGGCAACACCGGGGAGCTGTTTTTT.

V usage is TRBV14 and J usage is TRBJ1-6; D is uncertain. Germline V gene data show CDR1 as SGHDN and CDR2 as FVKESK. The V and J ends lost 4 bases and 11 bases respectively, with 12 bases between them. The CDR3 length is 13 residues. The CDR3 sequence: CASSRLGVTPLHF. As DNA, the CDR3 is TGTGCCAGCAGCCGTCTGGGAGTGACACCCCTCCACTTT.

CDR3 residues: CASSQTSGGADTQYF. CDR3 sequence (DNA): TGTGCCAGCAGCCAGACTAGCGGGGGGGCAGATACGCAGTATTTT. This sequence joins TRBV28 and TRBJ2-3, with 14 bases that match TRBD2. Germline loops: CDR1 MDHEN, CDR2 SYDVKM. The ends lost 6 bases at V and 4 bases at J; junction bases unmatched: 3. This CDR3 spans 15 amino acids.

J is TRBJ1-2 and V is TRBV23-1; 8 nucleotides line up with TRBD1. TRBV23-1 is labeled an ORF, and its function is uncertain. V was clipped by 4 bases and J by 4 bases; unmatched bases: 20. The CDR3 contains 19 residues. The CDR3 spells CASSLDPGGGIRFPYGYTF. The CDR3 coding sequence is TGCGCCAGCAGTCTAGACCCAGGGGGCGGGATAAGGTTCCCCTATGGCTACACCTTC.

The V call is TRBV19, the J call TRBJ1-4; D is perhaps TRBD1 (5 bases). The CDR3 totals 15 residues. The germline V gene has CDR1 LNHDA and CDR2 SQIVND (reference sequence). V shed 6 bases and J shed 2 bases, with 13 bases lying between them. CDR3 nucleotides: TGTGCCAGTAGCACCCAGGGAGGGACTAATGAAAAACTGTTTTTT. Its translation is CASSTQGGTNEKLFF.

The chain has TRBV27 and TRBJ2-2, with D possibly being TRBD1 (5 bases). The CDR3 is 12 amino acids. Trimming took off 4 bases at V and 8 bases at J, with 8 bases between the two ends. CDR1 and CDR2 from the germline V gene are MNHEY and SMNVEV (reference sequence). CDR3 nucleotide sequence: TGTGCCAGCAGTTACTCAGGGGGGGAGCTGTTTTTT. Translated, it gives CASSYSGGELFF.

This clone has only one observation. The chain recombines TRBV25-1 with TRBJ1-6; D is undetermined. The CDR3 consists of 14 residues. V lost 8 bases, J lost 5 bases, and 13 bases lay in between. Germline CDR1 reads MGHDK; CDR2 reads SYGVNS. CDR3 sequence reads: CASRRAGDNSPLHF. The CDR3 DNA reads TGTGCCAGCCGTAGGGCCGGGGATAATTCACCCCTCCACTTT.

For the CDR3, the DNA is TGTGCCATCAGTGAGGTTTTAGGGCAGGGGGCGCGTAACACTGAAGCTTTCTTT. This codes for CAISEVLGQGARNTEAFF. The V gene is TRBV10-3, the J gene TRBJ1-1, with 8 nucleotides matching TRBD1. In germline, CDR1 is ENHRY, CDR2 SYGVKD. V trimming: 2 bases; J trimming: 2 bases; junction bases outside the gene matches: 13. CDR3 length: 18 residues.

The V and J genes are TRBV30 and TRBJ2-3, with 11 bases lining up with TRBD2. The V gene end was trimmed by 3 bases and the J gene end by 7 bases; junction bases not matched to a gene: 3. This CDR3 is built from 13 residues. Germline V gene lookup returns CDR1 GTSNPN and CDR2 SVGIG (reference sequence). In DNA form, the CDR3 reads TGTGCCTGGAGACTAGCGGGAGTAAATACGCAGTATTTT. It translates to CAWRLAGVNTQYF.

The chain uses TRBV5-6 and TRBJ1-6, with TRBD1 as a possible D gene (6 bases). V was pared by 4 bases and J by 0 bases, with 11 bases between. CDR1 is SGHDT, CDR2 YYEEEE, per germline. This CDR3 has 16 amino acids. CDR3 nucleotides: TGTGCCAGCAGCGTTACAGGGAGCTCCTATAATTCACCCCTCCACTTT. It codes for CASSVTGSSYNSPLHF.

The V and J genes are TRBV7-3 and TRBJ1-4, with a weak D call TRBD1 (6 bases). In germline, CDR1 is SGHTA, CDR2 FQGTGA. The length of the CDR3 is 18 residues. V was trimmed by 2 bases and J by 7 bases, leaving 23 bases between them. This chain's CDR3 is CASSLHVAGERTGEKLFF. The CDR3 DNA follows: TGTGCCAGCAGCTTACACGTTGCAGGGGAACGGACGGGTGAAAAACTGTTTTTT.

This clone came up a few times. The chain has TRBV19 and TRBJ1-2, with 8 bases aligning to TRBD1. V lost 9 bases and J lost 7; bases outside the gene matches: 7. The CDR3 length is 12 residues. CDR1 is LNHDA, CDR2 SQIVND, per germline (reference sequence). In DNA form, the CDR3 reads TGTGCCAGCAGGACAGGGCGGGGTGGCTACACCTTC. Encoded protein: CASRTGRGGYTF.

This clone was counted between two and nine times. CDR3: CASSLTSGSSYEQYF. Here the CDR3 DNA reads TGTGCCAGCAGCTTAACTAGCGGGAGCTCCTACGAGCAGTACTTC. This rearrangement joins TRBV7-3 to TRBJ2-7; 9 positions match TRBD2. J was trimmed by 0 bases and V by 0 bases; bases with no gene match: 0. Germline V gene lookup returns CDR1 SGHTA and CDR2 FQGTGA. The CDR3 has 15 amino acids.

CDR3 nucleotides: TGTGCCAGCAGCTTGCGGCAGGATAGAGTTGGTGGCTACACCTTC. Translated: CASSLRQDRVGGYTF. The rearrangement joins TRBV5-4 to TRBJ1-2; no clear D gene. With 1 base removed from V and 7 bases from J, the gap between germline ends came to 17 bases. CDR1 is SGHNT, CDR2 YYREEE, per germline (reference sequence). The CDR3 is made up of 15 amino acids.

The rearrangement uses TRBV7-3 and TRBJ2-1; 7 bases are shared with TRBD2. V was pared by 1 base and J by 0 bases, with 3 bases of the junction left unmatched. The CDR3 has 16 residues. Germline V CDR1 and CDR2: SGHTA, FQGTGA. CDR3 loop: CASSLIGGSSYNEQFF. In DNA, the CDR3 is TGTGCCAGCAGCTTAATTGGCGGGAGCTCCTACAATGAGCAGTTCTTC.

The chain uses TRBV28 and TRBJ1-6, with TRBD1 matching over 7 bases. Per germline, CDR1 MDHEN and CDR2 SYDVKM. V dropped 6 bases and J dropped 9; count of bases not matched to a gene: 8. The CDR3 extends over 14 amino acids. The CDR3 is CASRSGQRSSPLHF. The CDR3 nucleotides read TGTGCCAGCAGGTCGGGACAGCGGAGTTCACCCCTCCACTTT.

This chain connects TRBV5-4 to TRBJ1-2, with TRBD1 identical over 9 bases. With V trimmed by 4 bases and J by 2 bases, 18 bases remained unmatched. The germline V gene encodes CDR1 SGHNT and CDR2 YYREEE (reference sequence). The CDR3 runs 19 residues. This chain's CDR3 is CASSGLGSGQGEGNYGYTF. CDR3 coding DNA: TGTGCCAGCAGCGGGTTGGGTTCGGGACAGGGAGAAGGAAACTATGGCTACACCTTC.

The gene calls are TRBV2 and TRBJ1-5; D unclear. Trimming removed 7 bases at V and 3 bases at J, with 10 bases between. The CDR3 loop spans 13 amino acids. CDR1 and CDR2 from the germline V gene are SNHLY and FYNNEI. The DNA of the CDR3 is TGTGCCAGCACGCGTATCAACAATCAGCCCCAGCATTTT. Residues: CASTRINNQPQHF.

This chain connects TRBV29-1 to TRBJ1-3; 9 bases agree with TRBD1. This CDR3 contains 13 residues. Germline values: CDR1 SQVTM, CDR2 ANQGSEA. V gave up 7 bases and J gave up 5 bases; unmatched junction bases: 6. The CDR3 reads CSGKTGGRNTIYF. CDR3 in DNA: TGCAGCGGGAAAACAGGGGGCCGAAACACCATATATTTT.

The gene calls are TRBV19 and TRBJ1-4, with 9 bases aligning to TRBD1. Trimming at V came to 9 bases and at J to 8 bases, leaving 10 bases not matched to a gene. Per the germline V gene, CDR1 is LNHDA and CDR2 is SQIVND (reference sequence). The CDR3 runs 14 residues. The CDR3: CASKGTGLNEKLFF. CDR3 nucleotide sequence: TGTGCCAGCAAGGGGACAGGGTTAAACGAAAAACTGTTTTTT.